This T cell receptor (beta chain) is from a study of shared T cell receptors in the human thymus. This table comes from immunoSEQ multiplex PCR, and its TCRdb copy is limited to in-frame clones, with some not included. The table has some 700,000 clones, 70% to 90% seen once; the top ten hold about 0.01%. V lost 5 bases, J lost 2 bases, and 10 bases stayed unmatched. Germline loops: CDR1 WNHNN, CDR2 SYGVQD (reference sequence). The CDR3 spans 16 residues. These data also featured in a second study, about human thymus T cells. This second study says: Obtained as resections during corrective heart surgery, the thymus tissue was then studied. Thymic and blood repertoires appeared to show biased V and J gene usage.

This chain joins TRBV10-1 and TRBJ2-7; 9 bases map to TRBD1. The clonotype comes from a boy in the first two years of life with a congenital heart defect. Sequencing was done on a sample of thymocytes. CDR3 DNA sequence: TGCGCCAGCAGTCCCCGGGACAGGGCCTACCCCTACGAGCAGTACTTC. As protein: CASSPRDRAYPYEQYF.